Shown below are 30 T cell receptor beta chains from a single sample sequenced in a study of blood T cell repertoires in COVID-19. The data were produced by immunoSEQ multiplex PCR, yet TCRdb's version contains in-frame clones alone and is incomplete. Of roughly 290,000 clones listed, roughly 90% are singletons. Sequencing was performed on PBMCs or T cells enriched from blood (not recorded which). Every receptor here comes from a woman between 18 and 30 years old with acute COVID-19.

The V and J genes are TRBV6-6 and TRBJ2-2, with D possibly TRBD1 on 6 matching bases. The ends were cut back, 6 bases at V and 8 bases at J, with 13 bases in the middle. This CDR3 has 13 amino acids. Germline V gene lookup returns CDR1 MNHNY and CDR2 SVGAGI (reference sequence). In DNA form, the CDR3 reads TGTGCCAGCAGCCTGACAGGTCAAGGGGAGCTGTTTTTT. The encoded protein is CASSLTGQGELFF.

The CDR3 bases are TGTGCCAGCAGCTTGGCTTTGGCGGATGCCTACAATGAGCAGTTCTTC. Translated, it gives CASSLALADAYNEQFF. The chain has TRBV5-6 and TRBJ2-1; no firm D call. CDR3 length: 16 amino acids. Trimming took off 0 bases at V and 2 bases at J, with 12 bases between the two ends. Germline CDR1 and CDR2: SGHDT and YYEEEE.

The table lists this clone with a count of one. The chain is built from TRBV12-5 and TRBJ2-3; 10 nucleotides align to TRBD1. The V gene end was trimmed by 6 bases and the J gene end by 2 bases; junction bases not matched to a gene: 5. The CDR3 is 15 amino acids. Looked up from germline, CDR1 is LGHNT and CDR2 is FRNRAP. CDR3 DNA: TGTGCTAGTGGAGCCGGGACAGGGGACACAGATACGCAGTATTTT. It codes for CASGAGTGDTDTQYF.

The chain has TRBV18 and TRBJ2-3, with 8 bases aligning to TRBD2. The CDR3 has 17 residues. The V and J ends lost 3 bases and 3 bases, in that order; junction bases with no gene match: 11. Germline V gene lookup returns CDR1 KGHSH and CDR2 LQKENI. The CDR3 loop reads CASSPSSGSRGTDTQYF. The CDR3 DNA is TGTGCCAGCTCACCCTCTAGCGGGTCCCGGGGGACAGATACGCAGTATTTT.

V and J are TRBV28 and TRBJ2-1, with TRBD1 matching 10 bases. CDR1 MDHEN and CDR2 SYDVKM come from the germline V gene. The length of the CDR3 is 16 residues. The J segment lost 8 bases and the V segment lost 3 bases, leaving 10 bases of the junction unmatched. CDR3 amino acids: CASSLRGQGRGYEQFF. The CDR3 DNA reads TGTGCCAGCAGTTTGAGGGGACAGGGGAGAGGGTATGAGCAGTTCTTC.

The chain carries TRBV11-2 and TRBJ1-1; perhaps TRBD1 as D (6 bases). Germline values: CDR1 SGHAT, CDR2 FQNNGV. Trimming cost V 2 bases and J 6 bases, with 13 bases left between them. The CDR3 has 14 amino acids. The DNA of the CDR3 is TGTGCCAGCAGCTTACCTGGACAGTTCTCTGAAGCTTTCTTT. Translation: CASSLPGQFSEAFF.

This chain links TRBV15 with TRBJ1-5; 9 bases match TRBD1. The CDR3 has 16 residues. The ends lost 6 bases at V and 0 bases at J; junction bases unmatched: 6. From germline, CDR1 is LNHNV and CDR2 YYDKDF (reference sequence). Here the CDR3 reads CATRTGGKASNQPQHF. DNA of the CDR3: TGTGCCACCAGGACAGGGGGGAAAGCTAGCAATCAGCCCCAGCATTTT.

The rearrangement joins TRBV28 to TRBJ1-2; tentative D call: TRBD1 (5 bases). The V gene lost 10 bases and the J gene lost 0 bases, with 6 bases spanning the gap. The length of the CDR3 is 11 residues. In germline, CDR1 is MDHEN, CDR2 SYDVKM. The CDR3, as DNA: TGTGCCACGACAGCTAACTATGGCTACACCTTC. Translating it yields CATTANYGYTF.

The V gene is TRBV29-1, the J gene TRBJ1-3; tentative D call: TRBD1 (5 bases). This CDR3 contains 11 residues. Germline values: CDR1 SQVTM, CDR2 ANQGSEA. Trimming removed 7 bases at V and 7 bases at J, with 11 bases between. CDR3 amino acids: CSAARGNTIYF. The CDR3 DNA is TGCAGCGCGGCGCGGGGGAACACCATATATTTT.

This clone was recorded once. V is TRBV29-1 and J is TRBJ2-3; tentatively, D is TRBD2 (6 bases). Per germline, CDR1 SQVTM and CDR2 ANQGSEA. Trimming took off 2 bases at V and 0 bases at J, with 9 bases between the two ends. The CDR3 is 14 amino acids. The CDR3, as DNA: TGCAGCGTTGAACTCGCGGGAAGCACAGATACGCAGTATTTT. This codes for CSVELAGSTDTQYF.

The chain uses TRBV10-1 and TRBJ2-2; 9 bases line up with TRBD2. J lost 5 bases, V lost 3 bases, and 13 bases had no gene match. This CDR3 is built from 18 residues. Germline V lookup: CDR1 WNHNN, CDR2 SYGVQD (reference sequence). The DNA of the CDR3 is TGCGCCAGCAGTGATGGCGGGGGGGCGGATCGTCGGACCGGGGAGCTGTTTTTT. Its translation is CASSDGGGADRRTGELFF.

CDR3 region: CASSQMPGLIYNEQFF. DNA of the CDR3: TGTGCCAGCAGCCAAATGCCGGGACTAATATACAATGAGCAGTTCTTC. The chain employs TRBV3-1 (or the pseudogene TRBV3-2) and TRBJ2-1; the match to TRBD2 covers 7 bases. Germline V gene data show CDR1 as LGHDT and CDR2 as YNNKEL (reference sequence). CDR3 length: 16 residues. V shed 2 bases, J shed 4 bases, and the junction held 8 bases outside the gene matches.

The chain combines TRBV4-1 with TRBJ1-2, with TRBD1 identical over 7 bases. This CDR3 comprises 14 residues. In germline, CDR1 is MGHRA, CDR2 YSYEKL. After removal of 2 bases from V and 2 bases from J, the junction contained 2 bases not matched to a gene. The CDR3 DNA follows: TGCGCCAGCAGCCAAAAGACAGGGAACTATGGCTACACCTTC. Protein: CASSQKTGNYGYTF.

The chain couples TRBV18 to TRBJ2-2, with 7 nucleotides matching TRBD2. From germline, CDR1 is KGHSH and CDR2 LQKENI. V shed 2 bases and J 4 bases; nucleotides not matched to a gene: 7. This CDR3 has 16 residues. The CDR3 nucleotides read TGTGCCAGCTCACCAGCGGCGGGAGTATCCACCGGGGAGCTGTTTTTT. This encodes CASSPAAGVSTGELFF. The entire variable domain, with the rest obtained from reference TRBV18 and TRBJ2-2, is as follows: NAGVMQNPRHLVRRRGQEARLRCSPMKGHSHVYWYRQLPEEGLKFMVYLQKENIIDESGMPKERFSAEFPKEGPSILRIQQVVRGDSAAYFCASSPAAGVSTGELFFGEGSRLTVL.

The chain links TRBV30 to TRBJ2-1; D not resolved. Trimming removed 0 bases from V and 0 bases from J, with 15 bases in between. This CDR3 contains 17 residues. Germline V lookup: CDR1 GTSNPN, CDR2 SVGIG (reference sequence). This chain's CDR3 is CAWSVSLLTLSYNEQFF. The CDR3 nucleotides are TGTGCCTGGAGTGTTTCCCTCCTCACTCTCTCCTACAATGAGCAGTTCTTC.

V gene TRBV4-2 combines with J gene TRBJ2-7; maybe TRBD2 (7 bases). The germline V gene has CDR1 LGHNA and CDR2 YNFKEQ. The CDR3 totals 16 residues. The ends were cut back, 0 bases at V and 4 bases at J, with 16 bases in the middle. CDR3 DNA: TGTGCCAGCAGCCAAGACAAAGGGGGGGCCAATTACGAGCAGTACTTC. Translating it yields CASSQDKGGANYEQYF.

The rearrangement links TRBV6-5 to TRBJ2-7; 9 positions match TRBD1. CDR3 length: 13 residues. Per germline, CDR1 MNHEY and CDR2 SVGAGI. Trimming cost V 7 bases and J 7 bases; bases outside gene matches: 8. Here the CDR3 reads CASIRTGGGEQYF. The CDR3 DNA is TGTGCCAGCATTAGAACAGGGGGCGGGGAGCAGTACTTC.

This sequence joins TRBV30 and TRBJ2-1, with 7 bases fitting TRBD2. The junction had 16 bases not matched to a gene; V was cut back by 1 base and J by 10 bases. This CDR3 region has 16 residues. CDR1 is GTSNPN, CDR2 SVGIG, per germline (reference sequence). The CDR3 here is CAWSGKAGTLLLEQFF. CDR3 nucleotides: TGTGCCTGGAGTGGCAAAGCGGGAACACTCCTCCTCGAGCAGTTCTTC.

The chain employs TRBV5-4 and TRBJ2-7; 11 positions agree with TRBD2. J lost 4 bases, V lost 4 bases, and 7 bases had no gene match. The CDR3 loop spans 15 amino acids. CDR1 and CDR2 (germline): SGHNT, YYREEE (reference sequence). CDR3 in DNA: TGTGCCAGCAGCGACAACCCTAGCGGGAGGTACGAGCAGTACTTC. It yields the protein CASSDNPSGRYEQYF.

V gene TRBV28 combines with J gene TRBJ2-2; 10 bases align to TRBD2. Germline CDR1 reads MDHEN; CDR2 reads SYDVKM. This CDR3 is 21 amino acids long. The V gene end was trimmed by 6 bases and the J gene end by 6 bases; junction bases not matched to a gene: 25. The DNA for the CDR3 is TGTGCCAGCAGCCTAACGATATCCGGGACTAGCGCTACTCGTAGGGCCGGGGAGCTGTTTTTT. Translating gives CASSLTISGTSATRRAGELFF.

The chain joins TRBV10-3 to TRBJ1-2, with 11 bases identical to TRBD1. The V and J ends lost 8 bases and 6 bases, in that order; junction bases with no gene match: 11. Germline CDR1 reads ENHRY; CDR2 reads SYGVKD. The CDR3 is made up of 15 amino acids. The CDR3 nucleotides are TGTGCCATCTTATCCCGGGACAGGGGGGCCCATGGCTACACCTTC. It is translated as CAILSRDRGAHGYTF.

V usage is TRBV4-1 and J usage is TRBJ1-2; tentatively, D is TRBD1 (6 bases). Germline V gene data show CDR1 as MGHRA and CDR2 as YSYEKL. V was clipped by 1 base and J by 5 bases, with 11 bases between them. The CDR3 has 14 amino acids. CDR3 sequence: CASSQGTADYGYTF. The DNA of the CDR3 is TGCGCCAGCAGCCAAGGGACAGCCGATTATGGCTACACCTTC.

This chain connects TRBV28 to TRBJ1-4; no reliable D call. The germline CDR1 and CDR2 sequences are MDHEN and SYDVKM. The CDR3 loop spans 15 amino acids. Trimming took 3 bases from V and 3 from J, leaving 11 bases between them. The CDR3 protein is CASSLNPRSNEKLFF. In nucleotides, the CDR3 is TGTGCCAGCAGTTTGAACCCGAGATCTAATGAAAAACTGTTTTTT.

The chain carries TRBV10-2 and TRBJ1-1; weak D call: TRBD1 (6 bases). From germline, CDR1 is WSHSY and CDR2 SAAADI. The germline V and J ends were trimmed by 2 bases and 5 bases, with 12 bases remaining between them. CDR3 length: 14 residues. The CDR3 DNA reads TGCGCCAGCAGTGAGAGGTCCAGGGGAACTGAAGCTTTCTTT. This sequence encodes CASSERSRGTEAFF.

This clone was detected only once. The rearrangement links TRBV18 to TRBJ2-7, with a weak D call TRBD1 (7 bases). The germline V gene encodes CDR1 KGHSH and CDR2 LQKENI. The CDR3 runs to 14 residues. V gave up 1 base and J gave up 4 bases, with 11 bases separating them. The chain's CDR3 is CASSPRGTAYEQYF. The CDR3 DNA reads TGTGCCAGCTCACCACGCGGGACAGCGTACGAGCAGTACTTC.

With regard to this clone: The sample holds other DNA sequences that translate to the same CDR3. V usage is TRBV4-3 and J usage is TRBJ2-1; 8 bases map to TRBD2. V shed 5 bases, J shed 3 bases, and the junction held 6 bases outside the gene matches. The CDR3 totals 15 residues. CDR1 and CDR2 from the germline V gene are LGHNA and YSLEER. The CDR3 region is CASSLGSGVYNEQFF. The DNA for the CDR3 is TGCGCCAGCAGCTTAGGTAGCGGGGTCTACAATGAGCAGTTCTTC.

V gene TRBV25-1 combines with J gene TRBJ2-2; 10 positions agree with TRBD2. CDR1 MGHDK and CDR2 SYGVNS come from the germline V gene. This CDR3 is built from 15 residues. V lost 1 base and J lost 6; bases outside the gene matches: 2. CDR3 sequence reads: CASSEWLAGAGELFF. Here the CDR3 DNA reads TGTGCCAGCAGTGAATGGCTAGCGGGAGCCGGGGAGCTGTTTTTT.

The chain is built from TRBV6-4 and TRBJ1-1, with D unclear. V was trimmed by 3 bases and J by 4 bases, leaving 9 bases between them. The CDR3 spans 13 residues. Per germline, CDR1 MRHNA and CDR2 SNTAGT. The CDR3 reads CASSESGATEAFF. CDR3 coding DNA: TGTGCCAGCAGTGAATCGGGAGCCACTGAAGCTTTCTTT.

The J gene is TRBJ1-1, the V gene TRBV6-1; TRBD1 matches at 7 bases. From germline, CDR1 is MNHNS and CDR2 SASEGT. The CDR3 contains 14 residues. J was trimmed by 3 bases and V by 1 base; bases with no gene match: 2. The CDR3 coding sequence is TGTGCCAGCAGTGAAGACAGGGGTTACACTGAAGCTTTCTTT. It translates to CASSEDRGYTEAFF.

The gene calls are TRBV6-5 and TRBJ1-2; D unclear. Per germline, CDR1 MNHEY and CDR2 SVGAGI. Trimming shortened V by 6 bases and J by 5 bases, and 13 bases separated the two germline ends. The CDR3 sequence is 13 residues long. The CDR3 DNA is TGTGCCAGCAGCCGGGATTTACTTTATGGCTACACCTTC. Translated, it gives CASSRDLLYGYTF.